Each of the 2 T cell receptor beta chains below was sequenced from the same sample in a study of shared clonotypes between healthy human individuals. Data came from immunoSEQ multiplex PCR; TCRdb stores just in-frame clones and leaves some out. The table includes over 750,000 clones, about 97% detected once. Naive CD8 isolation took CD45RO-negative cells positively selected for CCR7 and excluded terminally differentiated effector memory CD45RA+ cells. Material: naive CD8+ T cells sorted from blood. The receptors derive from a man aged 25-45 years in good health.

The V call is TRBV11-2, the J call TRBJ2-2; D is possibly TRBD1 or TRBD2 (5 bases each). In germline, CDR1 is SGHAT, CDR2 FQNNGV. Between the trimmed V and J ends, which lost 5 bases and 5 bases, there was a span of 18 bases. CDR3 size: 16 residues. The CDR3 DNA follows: TGTGCCAGCAGCCCGACTGTGGGGGTCAGGACCGGGGAGCTGTTTTTT. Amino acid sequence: CASSPTVGVRTGELFF.

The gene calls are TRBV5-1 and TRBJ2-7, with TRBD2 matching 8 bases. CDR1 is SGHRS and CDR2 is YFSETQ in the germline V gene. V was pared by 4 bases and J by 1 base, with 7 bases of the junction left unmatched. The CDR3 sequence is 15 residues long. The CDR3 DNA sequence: TGCGCCAGCAGCCTGGGTTCGGGAGGGTCCTACGAGCAGTACTTC. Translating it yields CASSLGSGGSYEQYF.